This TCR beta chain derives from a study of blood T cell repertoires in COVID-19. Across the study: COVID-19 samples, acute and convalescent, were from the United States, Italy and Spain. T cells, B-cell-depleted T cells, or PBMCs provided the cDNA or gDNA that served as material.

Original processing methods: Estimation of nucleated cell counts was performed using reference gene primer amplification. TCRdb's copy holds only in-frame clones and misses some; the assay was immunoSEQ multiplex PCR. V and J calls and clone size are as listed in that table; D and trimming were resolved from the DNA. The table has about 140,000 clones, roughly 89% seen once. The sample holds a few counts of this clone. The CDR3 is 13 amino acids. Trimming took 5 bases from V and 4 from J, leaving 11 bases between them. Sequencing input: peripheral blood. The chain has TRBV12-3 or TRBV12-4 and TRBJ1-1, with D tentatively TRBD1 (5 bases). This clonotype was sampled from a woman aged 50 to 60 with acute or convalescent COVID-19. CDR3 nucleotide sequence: TGTGCCAGCAGTGTTCCAGGGATCACTGAAGCTTTCTTT. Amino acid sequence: CASSVPGITEAFF.